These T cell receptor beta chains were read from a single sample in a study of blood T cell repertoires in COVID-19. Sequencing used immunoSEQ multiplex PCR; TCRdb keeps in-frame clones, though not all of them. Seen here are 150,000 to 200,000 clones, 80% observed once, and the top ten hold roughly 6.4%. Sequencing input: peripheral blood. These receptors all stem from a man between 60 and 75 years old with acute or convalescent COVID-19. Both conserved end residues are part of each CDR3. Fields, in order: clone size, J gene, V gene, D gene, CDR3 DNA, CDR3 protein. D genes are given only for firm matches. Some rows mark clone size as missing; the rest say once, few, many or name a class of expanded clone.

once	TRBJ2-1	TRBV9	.	TGTGCCAGCAGCGACCGGGACACCGGGCGCAATGAGCAGTTCTTC	CASSDRDTGRNEQFF
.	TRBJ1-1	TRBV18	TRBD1	TGTGCCAGCTCATCCCGACAGGGTGATGGTGAAGCTTTCTTT	CASSSRQGDGEAFF
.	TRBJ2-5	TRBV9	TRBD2	TGTGCCAGCAGCGTAGGGCCAGCGGGGGAGGAAGAGACCCAGTACTTC	CASSVGPAGEEETQYF
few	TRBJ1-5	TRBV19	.	TGTGCCAGTAGTTACAGGGATAGCAATCAGCCCCAGCATTTT	CASSYRDSNQPQHF
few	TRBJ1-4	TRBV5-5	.	TGTGCCAGCACCGCAACAGGTACTAATGAAAAACTGTTTTTT	CASTATGTNEKLFF
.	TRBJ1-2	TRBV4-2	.	TGTGCCAGCAGCCAAGGCGGGGGGGCGGGTAACTATGGCTACACCTTC	CASSQGGGAGNYGYTF
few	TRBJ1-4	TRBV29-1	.	TGCAGCGTTGACGGGGGGACTAATGAAAAACTGTTTTTT	CSVDGGTNEKLFF
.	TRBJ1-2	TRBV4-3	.	TGCGCCAGCAGCCAAGATCTCAGGGTAAACTATGGCTACACCTTC	CASSQDLRVNYGYTF
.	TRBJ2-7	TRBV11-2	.	TGTGCCAGCAGCTTAGGAGCCAGCGGAGGCCGTATTGTGCAGTACTTC	CASSLGASGGRIVQYF
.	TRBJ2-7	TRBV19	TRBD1	TGTGCCAGTAGTATAGAAGGGGACAGGAGGGGTCTTCGGTCGTACGAGCAGTACTTC	CASSIEGDRRGLRSYEQYF
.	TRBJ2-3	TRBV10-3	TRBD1	TGTGCCATCATAGGGGACAGGGAGACAGATACGCAGTATTTT	CAIIGDRETDTQYF
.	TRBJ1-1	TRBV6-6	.	TGTGCCAGCAGGGACCCGGACATTTCGGAAGCTTTCTTT	CASRDPDISEAFF
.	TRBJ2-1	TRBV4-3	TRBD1	TGCGCCAGCAGCCAAGAATGGGACAGGGGAGTCGGCTCCTACAATGAGCAGTTCTTC	CASSQEWDRGVGSYNEQFF
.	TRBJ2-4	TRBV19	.	TGTGCCAGTAGTATCCCATGGGCTGGGGCCAAAAACATTCAGTACTTC	CASSIPWAGAKNIQYF
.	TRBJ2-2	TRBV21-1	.	TGTGCCAGCAGCGGTCAGGGAATTGGCACCGGGGAGCTGTTTTTT	CASSGQGIGTGELFF
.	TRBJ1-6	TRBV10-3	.	TGTGCCATCAGGGGGGGGACAATCAATTCACCCCTCCACTTT	CAIRGGTINSPLHF
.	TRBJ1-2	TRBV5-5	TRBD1	TGTGCCAGCAGCCTCACTCCGGGACAGCGCTATGGCTACACCTTC	CASSLTPGQRYGYTF